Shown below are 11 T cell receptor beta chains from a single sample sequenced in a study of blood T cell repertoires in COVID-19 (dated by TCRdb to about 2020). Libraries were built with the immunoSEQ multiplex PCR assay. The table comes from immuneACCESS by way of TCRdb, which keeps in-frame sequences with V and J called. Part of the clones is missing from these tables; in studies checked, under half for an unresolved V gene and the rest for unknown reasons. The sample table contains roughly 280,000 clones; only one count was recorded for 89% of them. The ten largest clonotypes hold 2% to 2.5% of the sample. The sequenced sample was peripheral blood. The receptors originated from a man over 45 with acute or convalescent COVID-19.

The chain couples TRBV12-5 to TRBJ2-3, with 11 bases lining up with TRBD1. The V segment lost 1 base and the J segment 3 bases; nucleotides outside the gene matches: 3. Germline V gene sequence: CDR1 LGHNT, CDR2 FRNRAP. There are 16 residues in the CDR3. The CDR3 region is CASGLARDRGTDTQYF. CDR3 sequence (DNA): TGTGCTAGTGGTTTGGCACGGGACAGGGGGACAGATACGCAGTATTTT.

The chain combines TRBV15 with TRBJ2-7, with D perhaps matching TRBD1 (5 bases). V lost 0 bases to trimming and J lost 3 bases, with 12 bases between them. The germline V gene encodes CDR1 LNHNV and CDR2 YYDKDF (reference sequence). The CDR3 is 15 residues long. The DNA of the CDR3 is TGTGCCACCAGCAGAGAGGCAGGGTATCTCTACGAGCAGTACTTC. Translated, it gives CATSREAGYLYEQYF.

Here the CDR3 DNA reads TGTGCCAGTAAAACAGGGTATAGCAATCAGCCCCAGCATTTT. Encoded protein: CASKTGYSNQPQHF. The rearrangement joins TRBV19 to TRBJ1-5; D might be TRBD1 (6 bases). The CDR3 sequence is 14 residues long. V lost 7 bases and J lost 0, with 10 bases in between. Germline V gene data show CDR1 as LNHDA and CDR2 as SQIVND (reference sequence).

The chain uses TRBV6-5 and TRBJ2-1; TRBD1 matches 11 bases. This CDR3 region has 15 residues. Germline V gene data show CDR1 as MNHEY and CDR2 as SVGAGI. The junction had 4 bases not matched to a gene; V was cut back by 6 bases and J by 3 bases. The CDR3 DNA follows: TGTGCCAGCAGCGGACAGGGGGCGTACTACAATGAGCAGTTCTTC. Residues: CASSGQGAYYNEQFF.

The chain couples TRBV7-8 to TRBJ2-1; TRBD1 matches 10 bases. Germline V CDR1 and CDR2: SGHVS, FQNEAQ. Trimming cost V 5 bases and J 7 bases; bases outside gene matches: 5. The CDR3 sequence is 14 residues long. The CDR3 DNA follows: TGTGCCAGCAGCGACAGGGGGCTAGTGAATGAGCAGTTCTTC. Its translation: CASSDRGLVNEQFF. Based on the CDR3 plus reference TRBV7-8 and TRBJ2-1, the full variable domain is GAGVSQSPRYKVAKRGQDVALRCDPISGHVSLFWYQQALGQGPEFLTYFQNEAQLDKSGLPSDRFFAERPEGSVSTLKIQRTQQEDSAVYLCASSDRGLVNEQFFGPGTRLTVL.

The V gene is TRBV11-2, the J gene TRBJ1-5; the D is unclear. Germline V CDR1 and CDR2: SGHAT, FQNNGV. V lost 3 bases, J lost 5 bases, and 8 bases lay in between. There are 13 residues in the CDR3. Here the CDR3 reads CASSFDTYQPQHF. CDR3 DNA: TGTGCCAGCAGCTTTGACACTTATCAGCCCCAGCATTTT. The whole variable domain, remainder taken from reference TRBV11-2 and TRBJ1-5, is EAGVAQSPRYKIIEKRQSVAFWCNPISGHATLYWYQQILGQGPKLLIQFQNNGVVDDSQLPKDRFSAERLKGVDSTLKIQPAKLEDSAVYLCASSFDTYQPQHFGDGTRLSIL.

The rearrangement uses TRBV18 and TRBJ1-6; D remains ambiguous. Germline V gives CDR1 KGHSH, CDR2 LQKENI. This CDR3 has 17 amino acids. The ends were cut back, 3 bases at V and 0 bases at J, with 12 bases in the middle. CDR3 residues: CASSPRALSSYNSPLHF. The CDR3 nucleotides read TGTGCCAGCTCACCGCGAGCCCTGAGCTCCTATAATTCACCCCTCCACTTT.

The CDR3: CASSSTEYGYTF. The CDR3 region has the DNA TGTGCCAGCAGTTCGACAGAGTATGGCTACACCTTC. The chain recombines TRBV6-5 with TRBJ1-2; TRBD1 might be the D (5 bases). Germline-derived CDR1 and CDR2 are MNHEY and SVGAGI. V was cut by 4 bases and J by 5 bases, with 8 bases left in between. The CDR3 has 12 residues.

The CDR3 DNA reads as TGTGCCACCAGTGCCTCGGCCTGGACAGGTGCGAACACCGGGGAGCTGTTTTTT. Protein: CATSASAWTGANTGELFF. The rearrangement uses TRBV24-1 and TRBJ2-2; 7 bases are shared with TRBD1. Germline trimming cut 5 bases from V and 0 bases from J; bases unmatched to any gene: 11. CDR1 and CDR2 (germline): KGHDR, SFDVKD. This CDR3 has 18 residues.

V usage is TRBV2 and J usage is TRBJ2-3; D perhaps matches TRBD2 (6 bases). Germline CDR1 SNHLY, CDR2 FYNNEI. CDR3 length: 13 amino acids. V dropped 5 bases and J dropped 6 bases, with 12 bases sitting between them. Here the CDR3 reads CASSTPSVDTQYF. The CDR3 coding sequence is TGTGCCAGCAGTACCCCTAGCGTGGATACGCAGTATTTT.

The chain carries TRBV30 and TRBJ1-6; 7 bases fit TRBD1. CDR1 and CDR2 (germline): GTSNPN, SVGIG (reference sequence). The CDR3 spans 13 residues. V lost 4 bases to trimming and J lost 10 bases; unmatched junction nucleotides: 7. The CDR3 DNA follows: TGTGCCTGGACGGGGACAGTTAGCTCACCCCTCCACTTT. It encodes CAWTGTVSSPLHF. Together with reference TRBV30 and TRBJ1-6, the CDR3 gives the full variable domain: SQTIHQWPATLVQPVGSPLSLECTVEGTSNPNLYWYRQAAGRGLQLLFYSVGIGQISSEVPQNLSASRPQDRQFILSSKKLLLSDSGFYLCAWTGTVSSPLHFGNGTRLTVT.